Listed below are T cell receptor beta chains from one sample, sequenced in a study of response to subunit inactivated influenza vaccine. TCRdb called the RT-PCR reads again in MiXCR, with one record for every CDR3 protein. This sample has fewer than 250,000 distinct CDR3 sequences, with approximately 14% found just once. The starting material was CD8+ T cells sorted from PBMCs, obtained about 5 days after vaccination. These receptors all come from a man aged 50 or older who received an inactivated influenza vaccine. CDR3s include the opening cysteine and the closing phenylalanine or tryptophan. Fields, in order: D gene, V gene, clone size, J gene, CDR3 DNA, CDR3 protein. The D gene is left open where the match is weak. The listing skips clone size in some rows; elsewhere it reads once, few, many or a size class.

D: NA; V: TRBV6-5; size: NA; J: TRBJ2-7; DNA: TGTGCCAGCAGTTACTTGGGCAGCCTCACCTACGAGCAGTACTTC; CDR3: CASSYLGSLTYEQYF
D: TRBD1; V: TRBV13; size: NA; J: TRBJ2-7; DNA: TGTGCCAGCAGCAACCGGACAGGGTGGAAGTCCTACGAGCAGTACTTC; CDR3: CASSNRTGWKSYEQYF
D: NA; V: TRBV5-1; size: NA; J: TRBJ1-1; DNA: TGCGCCAGCAGCCCGGGGGGAATGAACACTGAAGCTTTCTTT; CDR3: CASSPGGMNTEAFF
D: NA; V: TRBV6-2/TRBV6-3; size: few; J: TRBJ2-1; DNA: TGTGCCAGCAGACCTCATACAGACTACAATGAGCAGTTCTTC; CDR3: CASRPHTDYNEQFF
D: NA; V: TRBV13; size: few; J: TRBJ1-2; DNA: TGTGCCAGCAGCACGACAGGACCTCTCTATGGCTACACCTTC; CDR3: CASSTTGPLYGYTF
D: NA; V: TRBV2; size: NA; J: TRBJ1-5; DNA: TGTGCCAGCAGTGAAAAGGTTCCAACAATCAATCAGCCCCAGCATTTT; CDR3: CASSEKVPTINQPQHF
D: TRBD1; V: TRBV7-8; size: NA; J: TRBJ2-5; DNA: TGTGCCAGCAGCCTCGTTAGGGGGCGAGGGATCGGAGAGACCCAGTACTTC; CDR3: CASSLVRGRGIGETQYF
D: NA; V: TRBV5-5; size: NA; J: TRBJ2-1; DNA: TGTGCCAGCAGCCTGTGGGGCGGATACAATGAGCAGTTCTTC; CDR3: CASSLWGGYNEQFF
D: NA; V: TRBV27; size: NA; J: TRBJ2-1; DNA: TGTGCCAGCAGTTTAGGGGGCCCCTATTACAATGAGCAGTTCTTC; CDR3: CASSLGGPYYNEQFF
D: TRBD1; V: TRBV5-6; size: few; J: TRBJ2-7; DNA: TGTGCCAGCAGCTCCCAGCGACAGGGTCCCTACGAGCAGTACTTC; CDR3: CASSSQRQGPYEQYF
D: NA; V: TRBV28; size: NA; J: TRBJ2-1; DNA: TGTGCCAGCAGTTCAGTCCAGGGCTTCCCATGGGGTGAGCAGTTCTTC; CDR3: CASSSVQGFPWGEQFF
D: NA; V: TRBV3-1; size: many; J: TRBJ2-4; DNA: TGTGCCAGCAGCCAAAGGGTATCCAAAAACATTCAGTACTTC; CDR3: CASSQRVSKNIQYF
D: NA; V: TRBV7-9; size: few; J: TRBJ2-1; DNA: TGTGCCAGCAGCCGCACGGACAGCTACAATGAGCAGTTCTTC; CDR3: CASSRTDSYNEQFF
D: NA; V: TRBV28; size: few; J: TRBJ2-7; DNA: TGTGCCAGCAGTCCACCCCCAGGGACCGGGCTCTACGAGCAGTACTTC; CDR3: CASSPPPGTGLYEQYF
D: NA; V: TRBV7-9; size: NA; J: TRBJ1-1; DNA: TGTGCCAGCAGCTTAGGCTCCTTGATAGTCCCGAACACTGAAGCTTTCTTT; CDR3: CASSLGSLIVPNTEAFF
D: NA; V: TRBV5-6; size: few; J: TRBJ1-4; DNA: TGTGCCAGCAGCTTTCTGCGTCCGAATGAAAAACTGTTTTTT; CDR3: CASSFLRPNEKLFF
D: NA; V: TRBV7-9; size: NA; J: TRBJ2-7; DNA: TGTGCCAGCAGCACTAGGGTGGGAAGTTCGTACGAGCAGTACTTC; CDR3: CASSTRVGSSYEQYF
D: TRBD1; V: TRBV27; size: NA; J: TRBJ2-1; DNA: TGTGCCAGCAGTTTTGGGACAGGGGGAAAAAATGAGCAGTTCTTC; CDR3: CASSFGTGGKNEQFF
D: NA; V: TRBV20-1; size: few; J: TRBJ2-7; DNA: TGCAGTGCTAGAGACCACCTACAGGGTAGTGGACGCGAGCAGTACTTC; CDR3: CSARDHLQGSGREQYF
D: NA; V: TRBV30; size: many; J: TRBJ1-5; DNA: TGTGCCTGGAGCCCCGGACATCTTAGCAATCAGCCCCAGCATTTT; CDR3: CAWSPGHLSNQPQHF
D: NA; V: TRBV6-1; size: few; J: TRBJ1-5; DNA: TGTGCCAGCAGTGGCCTGACGACCGGACAAGGCCAGCCCCAGCATTTT; CDR3: CASSGLTTGQGQPQHF
D: TRBD2; V: TRBV14; size: NA; J: TRBJ2-1; DNA: TGTGCCAGCAGAGATACTAGCGGGGGTTCTTGGAATGAGCAGTTCTTC; CDR3: CASRDTSGGSWNEQFF
D: NA; V: TRBV12-3/TRBV12-4; size: NA; J: TRBJ1-4; DNA: TGTGCCAGCAGGGACCCCCTGGACGCAAAACTGTTTTTT; CDR3: CASRDPLDAKLFF
D: TRBD1; V: TRBV28; size: many; J: TRBJ1-4; DNA: TGTGCCAGCAGTTTGACGATAGGGACAGGGAGTGAAAAACTGTTTTTT; CDR3: CASSLTIGTGSEKLFF
D: NA; V: TRBV15; size: few; J: TRBJ2-7; DNA: TGTGCCACCAGCACCACCGAGGCAGTCTACGAGCAGTACTTC; CDR3: CATSTTEAVYEQYF
D: NA; V: TRBV6-2/TRBV6-3; size: NA; J: TRBJ2-1; DNA: TGTGCCAGCAGTCGTACAGGGGGGGTATTGAATGAGCAGTTCTTC; CDR3: CASSRTGGVLNEQFF
D: NA; V: TRBV6-2/TRBV6-3; size: few; J: TRBJ2-6; DNA: TGTGCCAGCAGTTACGACAGCTCTGGGGCCAACGTCCTGACTTTC; CDR3: CASSYDSSGANVLTF
D: TRBD2; V: TRBV5-6; size: NA; J: TRBJ2-1; DNA: TGTGCCAGCAGCTTCGCGGGGGAGTCGGCCAATGAGCAGTTCTTC; CDR3: CASSFAGESANEQFF
D: TRBD2; V: TRBV10-3; size: NA; J: TRBJ2-5; DNA: TGTGCCATCAGTGCCTCACCGGGACTAGCGGACTGGGAGACCCAGTACTTC; CDR3: CAISASPGLADWETQYF